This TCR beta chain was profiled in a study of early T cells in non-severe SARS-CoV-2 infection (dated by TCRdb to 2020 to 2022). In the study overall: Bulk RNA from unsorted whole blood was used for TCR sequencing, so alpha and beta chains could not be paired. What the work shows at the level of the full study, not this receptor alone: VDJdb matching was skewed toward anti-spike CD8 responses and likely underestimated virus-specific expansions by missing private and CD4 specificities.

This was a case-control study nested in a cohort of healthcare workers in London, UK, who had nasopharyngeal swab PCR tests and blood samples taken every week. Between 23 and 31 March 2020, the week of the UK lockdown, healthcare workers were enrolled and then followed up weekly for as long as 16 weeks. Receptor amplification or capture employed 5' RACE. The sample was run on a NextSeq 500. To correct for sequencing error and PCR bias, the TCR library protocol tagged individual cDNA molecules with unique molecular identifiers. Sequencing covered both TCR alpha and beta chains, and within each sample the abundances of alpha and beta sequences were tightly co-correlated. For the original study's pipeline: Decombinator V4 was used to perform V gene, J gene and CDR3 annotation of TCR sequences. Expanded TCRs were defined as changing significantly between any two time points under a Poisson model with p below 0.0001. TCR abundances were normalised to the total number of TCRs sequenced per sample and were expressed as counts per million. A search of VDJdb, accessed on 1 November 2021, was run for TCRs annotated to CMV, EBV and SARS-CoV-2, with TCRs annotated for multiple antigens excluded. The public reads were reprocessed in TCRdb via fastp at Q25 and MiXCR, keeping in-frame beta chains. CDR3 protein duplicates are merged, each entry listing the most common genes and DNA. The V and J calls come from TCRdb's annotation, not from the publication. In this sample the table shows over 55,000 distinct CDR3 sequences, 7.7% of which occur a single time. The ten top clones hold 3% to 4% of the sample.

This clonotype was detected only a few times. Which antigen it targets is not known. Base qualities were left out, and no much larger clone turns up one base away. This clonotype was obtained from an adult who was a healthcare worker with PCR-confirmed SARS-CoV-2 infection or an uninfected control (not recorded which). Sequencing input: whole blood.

The sequenced DNA is TGTGCCAGCAGCCAAGTGACTAGCGGGAGGGCCTTAGATACGCAGTATTTT. It codes for CASSQVTSGRALDTQYF. The chain employs TRBV4-2 and TRBJ2-3, and 14 bases in between align with TRBD2. There are 17 amino acids in the CDR3, from cysteine to phenylalanine inclusive. Only the CDR3 part of the read is kept: 51 bases, read in frame from the first base. V trim: 1 base; J trim: 5 bases; unmatched bases: 5. Taken from the germline V gene, the CDR1 and CDR2 loops are LGHNA and YNFKEQ.